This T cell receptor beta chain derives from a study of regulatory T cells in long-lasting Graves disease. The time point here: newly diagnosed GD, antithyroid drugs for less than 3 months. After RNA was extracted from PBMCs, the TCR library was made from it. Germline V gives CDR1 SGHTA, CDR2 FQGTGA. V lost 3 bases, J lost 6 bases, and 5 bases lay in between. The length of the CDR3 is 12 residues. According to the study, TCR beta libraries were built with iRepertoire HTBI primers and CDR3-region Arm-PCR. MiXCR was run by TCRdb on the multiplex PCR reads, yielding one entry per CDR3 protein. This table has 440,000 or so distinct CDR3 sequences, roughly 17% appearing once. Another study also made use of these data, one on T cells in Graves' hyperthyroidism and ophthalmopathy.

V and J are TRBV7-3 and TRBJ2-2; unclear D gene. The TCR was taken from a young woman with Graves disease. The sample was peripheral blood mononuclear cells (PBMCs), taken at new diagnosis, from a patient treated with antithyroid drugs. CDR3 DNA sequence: TGTGCCAGCAGCTTCCGGCCCGGGGAGCTGTTTTTT. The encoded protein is CASSFRPGELFF.